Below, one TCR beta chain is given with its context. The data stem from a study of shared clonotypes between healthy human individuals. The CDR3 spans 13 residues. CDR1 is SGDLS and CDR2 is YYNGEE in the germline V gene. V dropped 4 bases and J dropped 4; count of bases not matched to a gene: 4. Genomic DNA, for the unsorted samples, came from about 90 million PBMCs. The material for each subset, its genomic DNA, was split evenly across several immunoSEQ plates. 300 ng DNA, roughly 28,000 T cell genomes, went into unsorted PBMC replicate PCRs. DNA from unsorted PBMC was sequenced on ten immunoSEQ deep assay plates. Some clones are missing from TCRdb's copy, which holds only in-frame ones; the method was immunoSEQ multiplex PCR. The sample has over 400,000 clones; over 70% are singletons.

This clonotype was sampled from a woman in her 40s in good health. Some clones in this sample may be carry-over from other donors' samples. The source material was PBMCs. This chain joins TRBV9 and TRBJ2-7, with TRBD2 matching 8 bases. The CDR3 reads CASSRAGAYEQYF. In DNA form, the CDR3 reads TGTGCCAGCAGCCGAGCGGGAGCGTACGAGCAGTACTTC.